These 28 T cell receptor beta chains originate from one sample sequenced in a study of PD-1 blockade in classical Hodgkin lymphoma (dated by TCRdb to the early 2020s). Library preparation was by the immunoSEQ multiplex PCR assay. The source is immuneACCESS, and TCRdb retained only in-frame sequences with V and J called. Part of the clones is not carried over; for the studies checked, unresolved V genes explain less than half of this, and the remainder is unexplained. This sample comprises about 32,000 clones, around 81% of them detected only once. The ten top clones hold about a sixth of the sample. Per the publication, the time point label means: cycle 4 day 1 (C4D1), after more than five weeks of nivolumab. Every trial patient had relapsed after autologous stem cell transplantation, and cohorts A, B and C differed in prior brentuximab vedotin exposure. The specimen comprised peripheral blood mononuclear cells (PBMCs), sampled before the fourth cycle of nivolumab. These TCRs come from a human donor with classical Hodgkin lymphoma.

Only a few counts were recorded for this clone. As DNA, the CDR3 is TGCGCCAGCAGCCAAGAAGGCGGGAGGACTGAAGCTTTCTTT. Its translation: CASSQEGGRTEAFF. V and J are TRBV4-1 and TRBJ1-1; D gene uncertain. Germline V gene sequence: CDR1 MGHRA, CDR2 YSYEKL. This CDR3 is 14 amino acids long. Trimming left V 0 bases short and J 5 bases short, with 10 bases between.

This CDR3 reads CASSLGLARSDTQYF. CDR3 bases: TGTGCCAGCAGCTTAGGACTAGCGCGCTCAGATACGCAGTATTTT. The rearrangement links TRBV11-1 to TRBJ2-3, with 8 bases identical to TRBD2. Trimming removed 1 base from V and 4 bases from J; junction bases left unmatched: 4. This CDR3 contains 15 residues. Germline CDR1 and CDR2: SGHAT and FQDESV (reference sequence). The full variable domain, completed using reference TRBV11-1 and TRBJ2-3, is EAEVAQSPRYKITEKSQAVAFWCDPISGHATLYWYRQILGQGPELLVQFQDESVVDDSQLPKDRFSAERLKGVDSTLKIQPAELGDSAMYLCASSLGLARSDTQYFGPGTRLTVL.

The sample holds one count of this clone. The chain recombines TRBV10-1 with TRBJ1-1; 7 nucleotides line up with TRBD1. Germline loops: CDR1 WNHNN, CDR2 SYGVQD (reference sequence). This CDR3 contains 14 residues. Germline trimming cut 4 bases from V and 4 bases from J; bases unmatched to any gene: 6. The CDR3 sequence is CASSANRGGTEAFF. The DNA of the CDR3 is TGCGCCAGCAGTGCCAACAGGGGAGGCACTGAAGCTTTCTTT.

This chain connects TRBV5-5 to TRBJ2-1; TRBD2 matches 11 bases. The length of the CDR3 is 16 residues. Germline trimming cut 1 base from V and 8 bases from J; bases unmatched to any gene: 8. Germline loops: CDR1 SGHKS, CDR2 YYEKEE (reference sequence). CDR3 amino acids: CASSLNSGRAWDEQFF. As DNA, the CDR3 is TGTGCCAGCAGCTTGAATAGCGGGAGGGCCTGGGATGAGCAGTTCTTC.

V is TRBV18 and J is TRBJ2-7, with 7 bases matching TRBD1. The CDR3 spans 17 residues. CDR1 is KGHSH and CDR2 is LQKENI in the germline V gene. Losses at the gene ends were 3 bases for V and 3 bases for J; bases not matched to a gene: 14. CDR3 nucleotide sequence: TGTGCCAGCTCACCGAGATGGACAGGATTAAGGGGCTACGAGCAGTACTTC. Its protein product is CASSPRWTGLRGYEQYF. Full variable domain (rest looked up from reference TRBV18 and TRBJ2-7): NAGVMQNPRHLVRRRGQEARLRCSPMKGHSHVYWYRQLPEEGLKFMVYLQKENIIDESGMPKERFSAEFPKEGPSILRIQQVVRGDSAAYFCASSPRWTGLRGYEQYFGPGTRLTVT.

For the CDR3, the DNA is TGTGCCAGCAGCTTATCGGGCCTCGGGACCGGGGAGCTGTTTTTT. This encodes CASSLSGLGTGELFF. The chain recombines TRBV7-2 with TRBJ2-2; no reliable D call. This CDR3 has 15 amino acids. The V gene lost 2 bases and the J gene lost 5 bases, with 12 bases spanning the gap. Germline V gene data show CDR1 as SGHTA and CDR2 as FQGNSA.

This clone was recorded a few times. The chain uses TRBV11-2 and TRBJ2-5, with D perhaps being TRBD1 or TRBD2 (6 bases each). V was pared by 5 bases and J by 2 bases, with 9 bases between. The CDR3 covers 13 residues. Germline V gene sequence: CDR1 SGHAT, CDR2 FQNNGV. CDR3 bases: TGTGCCAGCAGCCGGGGGCGGCAAGAGACCCAGTACTTC. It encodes CASSRGRQETQYF.

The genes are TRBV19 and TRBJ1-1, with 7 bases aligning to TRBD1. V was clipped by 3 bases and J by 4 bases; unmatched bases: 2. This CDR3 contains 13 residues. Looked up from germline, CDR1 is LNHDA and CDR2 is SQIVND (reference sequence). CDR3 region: CASSIRGFTEAFF. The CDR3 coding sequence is TGTGCCAGTAGTATCAGGGGGTTCACTGAAGCTTTCTTT.

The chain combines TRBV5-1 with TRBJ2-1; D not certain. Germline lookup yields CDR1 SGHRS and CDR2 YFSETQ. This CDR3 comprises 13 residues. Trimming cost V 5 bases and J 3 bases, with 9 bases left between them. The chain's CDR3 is CASRGTGYNEQFF. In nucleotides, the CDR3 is TGCGCCAGCAGGGGAACGGGCTACAATGAGCAGTTCTTC. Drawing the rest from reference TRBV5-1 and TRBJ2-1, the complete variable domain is KAGVTQTPRYLIKTRGQQVTLSCSPISGHRSVSWYQQTPGQGLQFLFEYFSETQRNKGNFPGRFSGRQFSNSRSEMNVSTLELGDSALYLCASRGTGYNEQFFGPGTRLTVL.

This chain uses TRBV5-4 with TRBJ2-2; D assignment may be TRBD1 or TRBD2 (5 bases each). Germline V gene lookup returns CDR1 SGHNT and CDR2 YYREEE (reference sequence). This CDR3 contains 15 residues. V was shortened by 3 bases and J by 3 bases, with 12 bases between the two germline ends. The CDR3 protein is CASSSSGRYTGELFF. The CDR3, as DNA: TGTGCCAGCAGCTCCTCAGGGAGATACACCGGGGAGCTGTTTTTT.

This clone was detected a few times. The chain's CDR3 is CASSTPPGNTIYF. CDR3 nucleotide sequence: TGTGCCAGCAGCACCCCCCCTGGAAACACCATATATTTT. The rearrangement links TRBV7-3 to TRBJ1-3; the D is unclear. The CDR3 is made up of 13 amino acids. Germline assignment: CDR1 SGHTA and CDR2 FQGTGA. Trimming took 5 bases from V and 2 from J, leaving 7 bases between them.

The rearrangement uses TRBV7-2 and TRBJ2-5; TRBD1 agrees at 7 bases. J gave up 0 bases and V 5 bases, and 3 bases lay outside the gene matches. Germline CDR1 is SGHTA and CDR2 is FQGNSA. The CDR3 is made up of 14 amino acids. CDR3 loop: CASSRGQDQETQYF. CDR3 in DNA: TGTGCCAGCAGCCGAGGACAGGACCAAGAGACCCAGTACTTC.

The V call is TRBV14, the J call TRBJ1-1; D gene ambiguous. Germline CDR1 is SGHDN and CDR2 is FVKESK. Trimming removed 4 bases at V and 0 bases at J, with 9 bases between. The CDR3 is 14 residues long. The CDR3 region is CASSPRGVNTEAFF. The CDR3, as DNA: TGTGCCAGCAGCCCCCGGGGAGTGAACACTGAAGCTTTCTTT.

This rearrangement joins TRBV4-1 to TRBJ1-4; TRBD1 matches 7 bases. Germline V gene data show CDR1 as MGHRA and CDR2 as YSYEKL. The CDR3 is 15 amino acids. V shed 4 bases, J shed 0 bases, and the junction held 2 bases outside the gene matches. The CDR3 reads CASSLGQTTNEKLFF. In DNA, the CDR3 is TGCGCCAGCAGCCTGGGACAGACAACTAATGAAAAACTGTTTTTT.

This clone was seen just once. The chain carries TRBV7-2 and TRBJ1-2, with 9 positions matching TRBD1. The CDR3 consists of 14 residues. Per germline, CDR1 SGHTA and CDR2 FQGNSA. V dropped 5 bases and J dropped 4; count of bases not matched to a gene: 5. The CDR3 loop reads CASSLTTGGYGYTF. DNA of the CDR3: TGTGCCAGCAGCCTAACGACAGGGGGCTATGGCTACACCTTC.

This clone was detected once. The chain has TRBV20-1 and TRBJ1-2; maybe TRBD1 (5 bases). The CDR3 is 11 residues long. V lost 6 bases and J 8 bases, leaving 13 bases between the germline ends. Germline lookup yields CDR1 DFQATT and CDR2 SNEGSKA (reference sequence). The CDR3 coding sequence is TGCAGTGCGTCTCGTAGGGACGGCTACACCTTC. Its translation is CSASRRDGYTF.

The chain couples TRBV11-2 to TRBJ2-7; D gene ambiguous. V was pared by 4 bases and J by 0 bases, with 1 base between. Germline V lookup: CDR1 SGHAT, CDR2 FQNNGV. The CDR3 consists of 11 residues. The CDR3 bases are TGTGCCAGCAGCTCCTCCTACGAGCAGTACTTC. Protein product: CASSSSYEQYF.

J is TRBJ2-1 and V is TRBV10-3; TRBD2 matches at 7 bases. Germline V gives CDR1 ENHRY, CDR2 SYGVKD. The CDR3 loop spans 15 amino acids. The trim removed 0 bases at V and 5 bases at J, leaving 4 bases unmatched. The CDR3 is CAISESGGKNNEQFF. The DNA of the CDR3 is TGTGCCATCAGTGAGTCGGGGGGGAAAAACAATGAGCAGTTCTTC.

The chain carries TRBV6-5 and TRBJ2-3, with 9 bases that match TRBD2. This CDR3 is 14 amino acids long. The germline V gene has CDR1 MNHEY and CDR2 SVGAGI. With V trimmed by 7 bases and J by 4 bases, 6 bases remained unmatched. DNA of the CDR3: TGTGCCAGCAAGCCTAGCGGGGCCTCAGATACGCAGTATTTT. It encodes CASKPSGASDTQYF.

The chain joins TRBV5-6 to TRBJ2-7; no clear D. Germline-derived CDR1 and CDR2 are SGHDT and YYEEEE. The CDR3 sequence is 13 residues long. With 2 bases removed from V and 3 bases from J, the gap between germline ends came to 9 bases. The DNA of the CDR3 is TGTGCCAGCAGCTTACTGCCCAGCTACGAGCAGTACGTC. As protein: CASSLLPSYEQYV.

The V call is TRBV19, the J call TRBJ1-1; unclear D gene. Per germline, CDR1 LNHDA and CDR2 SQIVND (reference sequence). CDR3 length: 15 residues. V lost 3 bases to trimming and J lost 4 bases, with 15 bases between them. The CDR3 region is CASSMFAGRSTEAFF. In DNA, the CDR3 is TGTGCCAGTAGTATGTTTGCGGGGAGATCCACTGAAGCTTTCTTT.

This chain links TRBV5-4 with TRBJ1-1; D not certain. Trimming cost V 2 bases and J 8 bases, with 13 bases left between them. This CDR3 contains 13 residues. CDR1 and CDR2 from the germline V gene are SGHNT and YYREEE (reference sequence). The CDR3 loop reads CASSFSYATEAFF. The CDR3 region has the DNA TGTGCCAGCAGCTTTTCGTATGCGACGGAAGCTTTCTTT.

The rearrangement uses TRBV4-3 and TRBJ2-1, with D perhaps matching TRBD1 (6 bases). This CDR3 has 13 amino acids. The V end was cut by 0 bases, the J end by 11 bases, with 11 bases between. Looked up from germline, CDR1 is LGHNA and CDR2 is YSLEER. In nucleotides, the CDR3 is TGCGCCAGCAGCCAAGATACAGGGCGGCAGCAGTTCTTC. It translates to CASSQDTGRQQFF.

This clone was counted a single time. In DNA, the CDR3 is TGTGCCAGCAGCTTAGGGTCCGGGACTACTCCTGGAGTGGAGCAGTTCTTC. It codes for CASSLGSGTTPGVEQFF. The genes are TRBV7-9 and TRBJ2-1; 7 bases are a match to TRBD2. CDR1 is SEHNR and CDR2 is FQNEAQ in the germline V gene (reference sequence). The CDR3 is 17 residues long. Unmatched junction bases numbered 16, after V lost 1 base and J lost 10 bases.

In DNA form, the CDR3 reads TGCAGCGTTGAATGGTCCTACGAGCAGTACTTC. It specifies CSVEWSYEQYF. The gene calls are TRBV29-1 and TRBJ2-7; no reliable D call. The ends were cut back, 2 bases at V and 1 base at J, with 3 bases in the middle. Germline CDR1 is SQVTM and CDR2 is ANQGSEA. The CDR3 consists of 11 residues.

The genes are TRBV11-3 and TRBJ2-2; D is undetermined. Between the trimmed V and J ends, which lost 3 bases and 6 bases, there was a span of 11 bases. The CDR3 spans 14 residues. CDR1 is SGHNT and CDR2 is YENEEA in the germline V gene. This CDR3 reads CASSFHPGSGELFF. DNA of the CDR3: TGTGCCAGCAGCTTTCACCCCGGGTCCGGGGAGCTGTTTTTT.

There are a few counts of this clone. CDR3 amino acids: CASSLDRETDTQYF. In DNA form, the CDR3 reads TGTGCCAGCAGCTTAGATCGGGAAACAGATACGCAGTATTTT. V is TRBV11-3 and J is TRBJ2-3, with a weak D call TRBD2 (5 bases). V was cut by 0 bases and J by 3 bases, with 7 bases left in between. The CDR3 loop spans 14 amino acids. Germline CDR1 SGHNT, CDR2 YENEEA.

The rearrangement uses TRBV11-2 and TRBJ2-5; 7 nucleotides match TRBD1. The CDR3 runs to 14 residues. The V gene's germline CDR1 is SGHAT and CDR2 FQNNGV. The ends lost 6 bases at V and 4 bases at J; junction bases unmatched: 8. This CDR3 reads CASSTGARGETQYF. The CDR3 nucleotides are TGTGCCAGCAGTACAGGGGCCCGGGGAGAGACCCAGTACTTC.